The rows below give T cell receptor beta chains drawn from one sample of a study of blood T cell repertoires in COVID-19. The assay was immunoSEQ multiplex PCR, and TCRdb's table has in-frame clones only and misses some. The sample yields roughly 28,000 clones, approximately 85% seen once. Material: peripheral blood. The origin of the receptors is a woman between 50 and 59 years old with active COVID-19. The CDR3 runs from the conserved cysteine through the conserved F or W. D genes are given only for firm matches. Clone size is given for some rows only: seen once, a few or many times, or a class if the clone is expanded.

V gene,J gene,clone size,D gene,CDR3 protein,CDR3 DNA
TRBV29-1,TRBJ2-5,-,-,CSVAQETQYF,TGCAGCGTGGCCCAAGAGACCCAGTACTTC
TRBV27,TRBJ1-5,few,TRBD1,CASSPEGPGQPNQPQHF,TGTGCCAGCAGTCCCGAAGGGCCGGGACAGCCCAATCAGCCCCAGCATTTT
TRBV18,TRBJ2-3,-,-,CASRKEVGTDTQYF,TGTGCCAGCCGGAAGGAGGTGGGCACAGATACGCAGTATTTT
TRBV11-2,TRBJ2-2,-,-,CASSFSGLANTGELFF,TGTGCCAGCAGCTTTAGCGGTCTCGCGAACACCGGGGAGCTGTTTTTT
TRBV4-2,TRBJ1-2,-,TRBD1,CASSPSTGGTNYGYTF,TGTGCCAGCAGCCCGAGTACAGGGGGCACTAACTATGGCTACACCTTC
TRBV4-1,TRBJ2-1,-,TRBD2,CASSQDSWTSGSPSLLDNEQFF,TGCGCCAGCAGCCAAGATTCATGGACTAGCGGGAGTCCATCACTACTGGACAATGAGCAGTTCTTC
TRBV27,TRBJ1-5,-,-,CASSLGRNSNQPQHF,TGTGCCAGCAGTTTAGGCCGTAATAGCAATCAGCCCCAGCATTTT
TRBV29-1,TRBJ2-1,-,-,CSVHSYNEQFF,TGCAGCGTCCACTCCTACAATGAGCAGTTCTTC
TRBV3-1/TRBV3-2,TRBJ1-6,-,-,CASSQQSGSSPLHF,TGTGCCAGCAGCCAACAGTCAGGTTCTTCACCCCTCCACTTT
TRBV19,TRBJ2-4,-,-,CASSSQAHLAKNIQYF,TGTGCCAGTAGTTCACAGGCCCATCTAGCCAAAAACATTCAGTACTTC
TRBV2,TRBJ2-3,-,TRBD2,CASGRGKGLAGSADTQYF,TGTGCCAGCGGGAGGGGAAAGGGACTAGCGGGGTCGGCAGATACGCAGTATTTT
TRBV6-5,TRBJ2-2,-,TRBD1,CASSHRGTNTGELFF,TGTGCCAGCAGCCACAGGGGGACCAACACCGGGGAGCTGTTTTTT
TRBV30,TRBJ1-5,-,-,CAWSSAGQDQPQHF,TGTGCCTGGAGTTCGGCAGGGCAGGATCAGCCCCAGCATTTT
TRBV7-2,TRBJ2-3,once,TRBD2,CASSLGAGLAGDTQYF,TGTGCCAGCAGCCTAGGGGCGGGACTAGCGGGAGATACGCAGTATTTT
TRBV24-1,TRBJ1-1,-,-,CATMGGLNTEAFF,TGTGCCACCATGGGAGGGCTGAACACTGAAGCTTTCTTT
TRBV5-6,TRBJ2-1,once,-,CASSLLFREPGINEQFF,TGTGCCAGCAGCTTGCTCTTTCGGGAGCCCGGGATTAATGAGCAGTTCTTC
TRBV28,TRBJ2-1,once,TRBD2,CASSLGLAGGPPREFF,TGTGCCAGCAGTTTGGGACTAGCGGGAGGTCCCCCGAGGGAGTTCTTC
TRBV5-6,TRBJ2-3,-,-,CASTATWADTQYF,TGTGCCAGCACTGCGACATGGGCAGATACGCAGTATTTT
TRBV9,TRBJ1-1,-,-,CASSVVRNTEAFF,TGTGCCAGCAGCGTAGTTAGGAACACTGAAGCTTTCTTT
TRBV6-6,TRBJ2-1,-,-,CASSPPTNYNEQFF,TGTGCCAGCAGCCCACCGACTAATTACAATGAGCAGTTCTTC
TRBV5-4,TRBJ1-2,once,TRBD1,CASSDRGPGYTF,TGTGCCAGCAGCGACAGGGGGCCCGGCTACACCTTC
TRBV28,TRBJ1-1,-,-,CASTLGLGEAFF,TGTGCCAGCACCCTGGGCCTTGGGGAAGCTTTCTTT
TRBV5-4,TRBJ1-4,-,-,CASSLAGQGWGEKLFF,TGTGCCAGCAGCTTGGCTGGTCAGGGGTGGGGTGAAAAACTGTTTTTT
TRBV5-1,TRBJ2-5,-,-,CASSLSVQETQYF,TGCGCCAGCAGCTTAAGCGTCCAAGAGACCCAGTACTTC
TRBV30,TRBJ1-1,-,-,CAWSVLRGGGTEAFF,TGTGCCTGGAGTGTACTAAGGGGGGGCGGTACTGAAGCTTTCTTT
TRBV15,TRBJ1-1,-,-,CATSRGRRGSQNTEAFF,TGTGCCACCAGCAGGGGCCGGAGGGGAAGTCAAAACACTGAAGCTTTCTTT
TRBV9,TRBJ2-1,-,TRBD2,CASSVEGLAGYNEQFF,TGTGCCAGCAGCGTAGAGGGACTAGCGGGATACAATGAGCAGTTCTTC
TRBV27,TRBJ2-7,-,TRBD1,CASSKGQGASYEQYF,TGTGCCAGCAGTAAGGGACAGGGGGCCTCCTACGAGCAGTACTTC
TRBV19,TRBJ2-2,-,TRBD2,CANTVAGGTGPGELFF,TGTGCCAACACGGTAGCGGGAGGAACAGGACCCGGGGAGCTGTTTTTT
TRBV3-1/TRBV3-2,TRBJ1-2,-,TRBD1,CASSPRQGSYGYTF,TGTGCCAGCAGCCCACGACAGGGGAGCTATGGCTACACCTTC
TRBV5-1,TRBJ2-5,-,-,CASSLARGQETQYF,TGCGCCAGCAGCTTGGCCAGGGGCCAAGAGACCCAGTACTTC
TRBV4-1,TRBJ1-2,-,-,CASSQDSNYGYTF,TGCGCCAGCAGCCAAGATAGTAACTATGGCTACACCTTC
TRBV12-3/TRBV12-4,TRBJ1-3,-,-,CATRTAGNTIYF,TGTGCCACCAGGACAGCCGGAAACACCATATATTTT
TRBV11-3,TRBJ2-1,-,TRBD2,CASSLDSTTGGTYNEQFF,TGTGCCAGCAGCTTAGACTCTACTACGGGAGGTACCTACAATGAGCAGTTCTTC
TRBV11-2,TRBJ2-7,-,TRBD1,CASSLARRDRHHF,TGTGCCAGCAGCTTAGCACGCAGGGACAGGCATCATTTC
TRBV4-1,TRBJ1-2,-,-,CASKPPDSPYGYTF,TGCGCCAGCAAACCCCCGGACAGCCCCTATGGCTACACCTTC
TRBV4-1,TRBJ2-1,-,-,CASSQEVRGNEQFF,TGCGCCAGCAGCCAAGAAGTAAGGGGTAATGAGCAGTTCTTC
TRBV5-1,TRBJ1-1,-,TRBD1,CASSLTGGRGTEAFF,TGCGCCAGCAGTCTGACAGGGGGAAGGGGGACTGAAGCTTTCTTT
TRBV2,TRBJ2-3,-,TRBD2,CASSDLAAWPDTQYF,TGTGCCAGCAGCGACCTAGCGGCCTGGCCAGATACGCAGTATTTT
TRBV19,TRBJ1-2,few,-,CASSIRESYGYTF,TGTGCCAGTAGTATCCGCGAGTCTTATGGCTACACCTTC